Listed below are T cell receptor beta chains from one sample, sequenced in a study of T cells in Graves' hyperthyroidism and ophthalmopathy. In TCRdb, the multiplex PCR reads were re-called with MiXCR into one record per CDR3 protein. The sample includes about 250,000 distinct CDR3 sequences, almost 25% of them seen just once. Sequenced input: blood. These receptors were obtained from a middle-aged woman with Graves' ophthalmopathy. The CDR3 runs from the conserved cysteine through the conserved F or W. D genes are given only for firm matches. Clone size is not always given. Where it is, it says once, few, many or a class for expanded clones.

>TRBJ2-5|TRBV7-2|.|many
CASSFDRGGETQYF
TGTGCCAGCAGCTTCGACAGGGGAGGGGAGACCCAGTACTTC
>TRBJ2-5|TRBV19|.|many
CASSPGGRGYQETQYF
TGTGCCAGTAGTCCCGGGGGACGGGGGTACCAAGAGACCCAGTACTTC
>TRBJ2-7|TRBV28|.|.
CASSPLEGIYEQYF
TGTGCCAGCAGCCCCTTGGAGGGGATCTACGAGCAGTACTTC
>TRBJ1-1|TRBV15|.|.
CATSRDGKGLTEAFF
TGTGCCACCAGCAGAGACGGGAAGGGCTTAACTGAAGCTTTCTTT
>TRBJ2-7|TRBV28|.|.
CASSLTGRQGGEQYF
TGTGCCAGCAGTTTAACGGGGCGGCAAGGAGGCGAGCAGTACTTC
>TRBJ1-1|TRBV28|.|many
CASSSEAQWAEAFF
TGTGCCAGCAGTTCGGAAGCCCAGTGGGCTGAAGCTTTCTTT
>TRBJ1-5|TRBV7-8|.|.
CASIPGRRAGVNQPQHF
TGTGCCAGCATTCCGGGACGGCGGGCGGGGGTCAATCAGCCCCAGCATTTT
>TRBJ1-6|TRBV6-1|.|.
CASSVIPRQGHSPLHF
TGTGCCAGCAGTGTAATTCCGAGGCAGGGACATTCACCCCTCCACTTT
>TRBJ1-2|TRBV27|TRBD1|many
CATTLRDSTMGYGYTF
TGTGCCACCACCCTACGGGACAGCACTATGGGCTATGGCTACACCTTC
>TRBJ1-1|TRBV13|TRBD1|.
CASSLGQGRRTEAFF
TGTGCCAGCAGCTTGGGACAGGGGCGGCGAACTGAAGCTTTCTTT
>TRBJ2-4|TRBV28|.|.
CASSSTGAEAKNIQYF
TGTGCCAGCAGTTCAACCGGGGCGGAGGCCAAAAACATTCAGTACTTC
>TRBJ2-7|TRBV28|.|many
CASSFAQGGQYF
TGTGCCAGCAGTTTCGCACAGGGAGGGCAGTACTTC
>TRBJ2-7|TRBV3-1|TRBD2|many
CASSETSGSPYEQYF
TGTGCCAGCAGCGAAACTAGCGGGAGTCCCTACGAGCAGTACTTC
>TRBJ2-5|TRBV29-1|.|many
CSVRRASNQETQYF
TGCAGCGTTAGGAGGGCATCCAACCAAGAGACCCAGTACTTC
>TRBJ1-1|TRBV19|.|many
CASSLIGGSAFF
TGTGCCAGTAGTCTGATCGGGGGAAGTGCTTTCTTT
>TRBJ2-5|TRBV15|.|many
CATSRDGHSMETQYF
TGTGCCACCAGCAGAGATGGGCATAGTATGGAGACCCAGTACTTC
>TRBJ2-2|TRBV7-2|TRBD1|.
CASRNQQGRELFF
TGTGCCAGCAGGAATCAACAGGGGAGGGAGCTGTTTTTT
>TRBJ2-2|TRBV5-1|.|many
CASSLDRAHTGELFF
TGCGCCAGCAGCTTGGACAGGGCCCACACCGGGGAGCTGTTTTTT
>TRBJ1-1|TRBV15|.|many
CATSGGLNTEAFF
TGTGCCACCAGCGGGGGATTGAACACTGAAGCTTTCTTT
>TRBJ2-7|TRBV30|.|many
CAWRDLALGEQYF
TGTGCCTGGCGGGACCTTGCATTGGGCGAGCAGTACTTC
>TRBJ2-7|TRBV28|.|.
CASSLSVGYEQYF
TGTGCCAGCAGTTTATCTGTAGGCTACGAGCAGTACTTC
>TRBJ1-1|TRBV7-2|TRBD1|.
CASNRDRYTEAFF
TGTGCCAGCAACCGGGACAGGTACACTGAAGCTTTCTTT
>TRBJ2-2|TRBV30|.|many
CAWIRSVNTGELFF
TGTGCCTGGATACGGAGCGTGAACACCGGGGAGCTGTTTTTT
>TRBJ2-5|TRBV6-1|.|.
CASRGAGITETQYF
TGTGCCAGCCGGGGGGCCGGTATTACAGAGACCCAGTACTTC
>TRBJ2-5|TRBV7-2|TRBD2|.
CASSSRLSGGQETQYF
TGTGCCAGCAGCTCCCGCCTTAGCGGGGGGCAAGAGACCCAGTACTTC
>TRBJ1-1|TRBV25-1|.|many
CASIKMGATEAFF
TGTGCCAGCATCAAAATGGGAGCCACTGAAGCTTTCTTT
>TRBJ1-2|TRBV27|.|many
CASAVYGYTF
TGTGCCAGCGCCGTCTACGGCTACACCTTC
>TRBJ2-2|TRBV7-9|.|many
CASSFGRTNTGELFF
TGTGCCAGCAGCTTTGGACGTACGAACACCGGGGAGCTGTTTTTT
>TRBJ2-5|TRBV27|.|few
CASIPFGPGVGTETQYF
TGTGCCAGCATCCCCTTCGGCCCGGGGGTTGGAACGGAGACCCAGTACTTC
>TRBJ2-5|TRBV15|.|many
CATNSLRQETQYF
TGTGCCACCAACAGCCTTCGTCAAGAGACCCAGTACTTC
>TRBJ1-2|TRBV6-5|TRBD1|.
CASSWAGTADGYTF
TGTGCCAGCAGTTGGGCCGGGACAGCTGATGGCTACACCTTC
>TRBJ2-7|TRBV6-1|TRBD1|many
CASSGGTGGAYEQYF
TGTGCCAGCAGTGGAGGGACAGGGGGGGCCTACGAGCAGTACTTC
>TRBJ2-7|TRBV7-6|TRBD1|many
CASSLAIGDRATYEQYF
TGTGCCAGCAGCTTAGCGATCGGTGACAGGGCAACCTACGAGCAGTACTTC
>TRBJ1-2|TRBV19|.|many
CASRPLKQGRRGYTF
TGTGCCAGTCGTCCCCTAAAACAGGGCAGGAGGGGCTACACCTTC
>TRBJ2-5|TRBV5-1|.|many
CASSLMPGALEETQYF
TGCGCCAGCAGCTTGATGCCAGGGGCTCTTGAAGAGACCCAGTACTTC
>TRBJ1-5|TRBV28|TRBD1|many
CASRVQGSNQPQHF
TGTGCCAGCAGGGTACAGGGGAGCAATCAGCCCCAGCATTTT
>TRBJ2-5|TRBV5-6|TRBD2|many
CASSLGGGGETQYF
TGTGCCAGCAGCTTAGGAGGCGGGGGAGAGACCCAGTACTTC
>TRBJ2-3|TRBV5-5|TRBD2|many
CASSWGSGTSTDTQYF
TGTGCCAGCAGCTGGGGCAGCGGGACTAGCACAGATACGCAGTATTTT
>TRBJ2-7|TRBV11-2|.|.
CASSPQEGYEQYF
TGTGCCAGCAGCCCCCAAGAGGGCTACGAGCAGTACTTC
>TRBJ2-2|TRBV10-1|TRBD1|many
CASSPRGPDTGELFF
TGCGCCAGCAGCCCCAGGGGGCCGGACACCGGGGAGCTGTTTTTT
>TRBJ2-5|TRBV6-1|TRBD1|many
CASSGTGIRQETQYF
TGTGCCAGCAGTGGGACAGGGATCCGCCAAGAGACCCAGTACTTC
>TRBJ2-5|TRBV7-9|.|once
CASSFSGYETQYF
TGTGCCAGCAGCTTTTCTGGATATGAGACCCAGTACTTC
>TRBJ2-4|TRBV19|.|.
CASSLGAFAKNIQYF
TGTGCCAGTAGTCTCGGCGCCTTCGCCAAAAACATTCAGTACTTC
>TRBJ2-7|TRBV6-1|.|.
CASSQDHTYEQYF
TGTGCCAGCAGTCAAGACCATACCTACGAGCAGTACTTC
>TRBJ2-3|TRBV12-3/TRBV12-4|TRBD2|many
CASSPGLAGGSDTQYF
TGTGCCAGCAGCCCGGGACTAGCGGGAGGCTCAGATACGCAGTATTTT
>TRBJ1-2|TRBV2|.|.
CASRDRVRPNGYTF
TGTGCCAGCAGGGACAGAGTAAGACCGAATGGCTACACCTTC
>TRBJ1-2|TRBV15|TRBD1|many
CATSRIDRDRDYGYTF
TGTGCCACCAGCAGGATCGACCGGGACAGGGACTATGGCTACACCTTC
>TRBJ2-7|TRBV28|TRBD2|many
CASSPPGREVYEQYF
TGTGCCAGCAGCCCCCCGGGGCGGGAGGTCTACGAGCAGTACTTC
>TRBJ2-2|TRBV6-1|TRBD2|many
CASRQSRAGMFTGELFF
TGTGCCAGCCGTCAAAGCAGAGCGGGGATGTTTACCGGGGAGCTGTTTTTT
>TRBJ1-2|TRBV7-9|.|many
CASSLTAYEGGYTF
TGTGCCAGCAGCTTAACGGCCTACGAGGGTGGCTACACCTTC
>TRBJ2-7|TRBV30|.|many
CAWHSGPQEIYEQYF
TGTGCCTGGCACTCCGGGCCCCAGGAGATCTACGAGCAGTACTTC
>TRBJ2-5|TRBV7-7|.|many
CASSLPGSPETQYF
TGTGCTAGCAGCCTCCCAGGGTCCCCAGAGACCCAGTACTTC
>TRBJ2-7|TRBV20-1|TRBD2|.
CSARDLTSGVYEQYF
TGCAGTGCTAGAGATTTGACTAGCGGGGTCTACGAGCAGTACTTC
>TRBJ2-7|TRBV29-1|TRBD2|many
CSVSSPGLAGISSYEQYF
TGCAGCGTTTCCTCTCCGGGACTAGCGGGAATTAGCTCCTACGAGCAGTACTTC
>TRBJ2-7|TRBV12-3/TRBV12-4|.|many
CASSPNGRPYEQYF
TGTGCCAGCAGCCCGAACGGGCGGCCCTACGAGCAGTACTTC